The clone carrying this T cell receptor beta chain was detected a few times. Germline V lookup: CDR1 SQVTM, CDR2 ANQGSEA. Trimming left V 3 bases short and J 4 bases short, with 12 bases between. The CDR3 length is 13 residues. This entry belongs to a study of blood T cells in healthy people across ages. Then a second PCR, running about 7 to 11 cycles, was carried out with a sample-barcoded 5' primer and a J-beta primer mix. Every sample returned 2.5 million or more CDR3-containing paired-end reads. TCRdb itself ran the 5' RACE reads through MiXCR, one entry per CDR3 protein. This table has hundreds of thousands of distinct CDR3 sequences, around 21% appearing once.

The gene calls are TRBV29-1 and TRBJ1-1; TRBD1 might be the D (5 bases). The receptor's source is a man aged 70-80 years in good health. Input material: blood. The CDR3 loop reads CSVDIPGFTEAFF. CDR3 sequence (DNA): TGCAGCGTTGACATTCCAGGGTTCACTGAAGCTTTCTTT.